The following is a T cell receptor (beta chain) sequence with its context. Per the study methods: Estimated nucleated cell counts came from reference gene primer amplification. Clones were sequenced by immunoSEQ multiplex PCR, and TCRdb holds only the in-frame ones, with some missing. V and J calls and clone size come straight from that table; D and trimming were deduced from the DNA. Of more than 70,000 clones listed, 80% to 90% are singletons. This entry is derived from a study of blood T cell repertoires in COVID-19. The wider study: Some COVID-19 samples were acute and others convalescent; all came from the United States, Italy and Spain. In each case, the material was cDNA or gDNA derived from T cells, B-cell-depleted T cells, or PBMCs.

Germline CDR1 and CDR2: SGHTA and FQGTGA. This CDR3 is built from 13 residues. V was clipped by 4 bases and J by 3 bases, with 8 bases between them. This receptor was taken from a woman of 80 years or more with active or convalescent COVID-19. This chain connects TRBV7-3 to TRBJ2-3, with a possible D match to TRBD1 (6 bases). Sequencing was carried out using peripheral blood. In DNA form, the CDR3 reads TGTGCCAGCAGCTCCGGACAGACAGATACGCAGTATTTT. This translates into CASSSGQTDTQYF.